What follows are 16 T cell receptor beta chains derived from one specimen sequenced in a study of cytomegalovirus exposure and HLA in healthy donors. Primers included in the PCR were 60 Vbeta and 13 Jbeta primers. Here immunoSEQ multiplex PCR was the method, and the copy in TCRdb shows in-frame clones only, minus some. The repertoire holds roughly 34,000 clones, 80% seen once, with 6% in the top ten. The sample taken for sequencing was PBMCs. The receptors were gathered from a male donor in good health and CMV-seronegative.

The V gene is TRBV7-9, the J gene TRBJ1-5; perhaps TRBD1 as D (6 bases). CDR1 and CDR2 from the germline V gene are SEHNR and FQNEAQ (reference sequence). This CDR3 comprises 13 residues. With 8 bases removed from V and 11 bases from J, the gap between germline ends came to 19 bases. CDR3 DNA: TGTGCCAGCTCTCCTCTGCAATCAGGGGCCCAGCATTTT. Amino acid sequence: CASSPLQSGAQHF.

V and J are TRBV4-1 and TRBJ2-1; D possibly corresponds to TRBD2 (6 bases). CDR1 and CDR2 (germline): MGHRA, YSYEKL. Trimming took 4 bases from V and 9 from J, leaving 16 bases between them. This CDR3 has 14 amino acids. CDR3 amino acids: CASSRTLGGTEQFF. The CDR3, as DNA: TGCGCCAGCAGCCGCACCCTAGGAGGGACTGAGCAGTTCTTC.

The chain couples TRBV4-1 to TRBJ1-1; tentative D call: TRBD1 (5 bases). The V end lost 0 bases, the J end lost 4 bases, and 12 bases lay between the germline ends. Germline V gives CDR1 MGHRA, CDR2 YSYEKL. CDR3 length: 15 amino acids. DNA for the CDR3: TGCGCCAGCAGCCAAGATAATCTGGGGGGCACTGAAGCTTTCTTT. Translating it yields CASSQDNLGGTEAFF.

V is TRBV1 and J is TRBJ2-7; TRBD2, the table's D call, lacks a check against the DNA. TRBV1 is shown as a pseudogene. The CDR3 has 16 amino acids. The CDR3 here is CTSSLRLAGDAYEQYF. The CDR3 nucleotides read TGCACCAGCAGCCTACGATTGGCGGGGGATGCCTACGAGCAGTACTTC.

The genes are TRBV29-1 and TRBJ2-1; tentatively, D is TRBD2 (5 bases). The germline gives CDR1 SQVTM, CDR2 ANQGSEA. The CDR3 has 14 amino acids. Trimming stripped 7 bases from V and 1 base from J, with 14 bases between. CDR3 loop: CSGVVTSSYNEQFF. CDR3 sequence (DNA): TGCAGCGGGGTCGTAACTAGTTCCTACAATGAGCAGTTCTTC.

The chain employs TRBV2 and TRBJ2-1; 7 nucleotides match TRBD2. Germline CDR1 reads SNHLY; CDR2 reads FYNNEI. This CDR3 comprises 13 residues. V lost 6 bases to trimming and J lost 5 bases; unmatched junction nucleotides: 4. As DNA, the CDR3 is TGTGCCAGCAGCGGGGGGAATGACAATGAGCAGTTCTTC. This codes for CASSGGNDNEQFF.

This chain joins TRBV7-2 and TRBJ2-3; 14 nucleotides align to TRBD2. Germline loops: CDR1 SGHTA, CDR2 FQGNSA. Unmatched junction bases numbered 9, after V lost 5 bases and J lost 8 bases. This CDR3 contains 16 residues. The CDR3 reads CASSTSPGLAGVTQYF. The CDR3, as DNA: TGTGCCAGCAGCACTTCCCCGGGACTAGCGGGGGTTACGCAGTATTTT.

The V and J genes are TRBV7-2 and TRBJ2-7, with unresolved D. Germline CDR1 and CDR2: SGHTA and FQGNSA. This CDR3 region has 15 residues. Trimming removed 0 bases at V and 3 bases at J, with 12 bases between. CDR3 protein: CASSLALSGSYEQYF. CDR3 DNA sequence: TGTGCCAGCAGCTTAGCGCTGTCAGGCAGCTACGAGCAGTACTTC.

V gene TRBV7-8 combines with J gene TRBJ1-6; TRBD1 agrees at 7 bases. Germline CDR1 reads SGHVS; CDR2 reads FQNEAQ. This CDR3 has 13 residues. The junction had 5 bases not matched to a gene; V was cut back by 5 bases and J by 10 bases. The CDR3 region has the DNA TGTGCCAGCAGCCCCGGACAGGACTCACCCCTCCACTTT. Amino acid sequence: CASSPGQDSPLHF.

The chain employs TRBV11-2 and TRBJ1-2; TRBD1 agrees at 10 bases. Germline-derived CDR1 and CDR2 are SGHAT and FQNNGV. V was pared by 4 bases and J by 3 bases, with 5 bases of the junction left unmatched. The CDR3 totals 15 residues. CDR3 nucleotide sequence: TGTGCCAGCAGCTCCGGGACAGGGGTGGACTATGGCTACACCTTC. Its translation: CASSSGTGVDYGYTF.

This clone was found a few times. This chain uses TRBV5-4 with TRBJ2-7; D unclear. CDR1 and CDR2 (germline): SGHNT, YYREEE (reference sequence). Trimming took off 2 bases at V and 3 bases at J, with 6 bases between the two ends. This CDR3 is built from 12 residues. This CDR3 is CASSFSGYEQYF. The CDR3 DNA sequence: TGTGCCAGCAGCTTCTCCGGCTACGAGCAGTACTTC.

A note on this clone: The sample carries other DNA sequences with the same CDR3. The rearrangement uses TRBV30 and TRBJ1-5; tentative D call: TRBD1 (6 bases). Per the germline V gene, CDR1 is GTSNPN and CDR2 is SVGIG (reference sequence). V dropped 0 bases and J dropped 4 bases, with 7 bases sitting between them. The CDR3 has 13 residues. The chain's CDR3 is CAWSVGANQPQHF. The CDR3 DNA is TGTGCCTGGAGTGTGGGGGCTAATCAGCCCCAGCATTTT.

This clone showed up just a few times. The CDR3 DNA follows: TGTGCCAGCAGCTTAGCGGGACTAGTCAATGAGCAGTTCTTC. It specifies CASSLAGLVNEQFF. The rearrangement joins TRBV7-9 to TRBJ2-1; TRBD2 matches at 8 bases. This CDR3 has 14 amino acids. With 0 bases clipped from V and 6 bases from J, the junction kept 1 base outside the gene matches. In germline, CDR1 is SEHNR, CDR2 FQNEAQ (reference sequence).

The chain couples TRBV6-1 to TRBJ1-2; D is undetermined. Germline CDR1 MNHNS, CDR2 SASEGT. V lost 6 bases and J 8 bases, leaving 10 bases between the germline ends. There are 11 residues in the CDR3. CDR3 amino acids: CASSVSEGYTF. CDR3 nucleotide sequence: TGTGCCAGCAGCGTGTCTGAGGGCTACACCTTC.

This rearrangement joins TRBV30 to TRBJ1-2; a possible D gene is TRBD1 (5 bases). The CDR3 spans 12 residues. Deletions cut 7 bases from V and 7 bases from J, with 16 bases between. Per germline, CDR1 GTSNPN and CDR2 SVGIG (reference sequence). The CDR3 DNA is TGTGCCTCCCCGGAGGGGAGGGGTGGCTACACCTTC. Protein: CASPEGRGGYTF.

This clone has only one observation. V usage is TRBV5-1 and J usage is TRBJ1-3; 8 nucleotides match TRBD1. Per germline, CDR1 SGHRS and CDR2 YFSETQ. With 4 bases clipped from V and 4 bases from J, the junction kept 10 bases outside the gene matches. This CDR3 region has 16 residues. The CDR3, as DNA: TGCGCCAGCAGCCTACGAGGGACAGGTACAGGAAACACCATATATTTT. It codes for CASSLRGTGTGNTIYF.